Listed below are T cell receptor beta chains from one sample, sequenced in a study of T cell responses to AZD1222 COVID-19 vaccine. TCRdb keeps only in-frame clones here, not all; method: immunoSEQ multiplex PCR. Of 130,000 or so clones listed, around 84% are singletons. This material consisted of peripheral blood, taken on day 0 of AZD1222 vaccination. The receptors shown here come from an adult in good health. The CDR3 runs from the conserved cysteine through the conserved F or W. A D gene is named only where the DNA matches it firmly. Size values are once, few and many counts, or a class for expanded clones, and some rows have none.

D gene: NA
V gene: TRBV7-6
J gene: TRBJ1-3
clone size: NA
CDR3 protein: CASSSNGWSSGNTIYF
CDR3 DNA: TGTGCCAGCAGCTCCAATGGGTGGTCCTCTGGAAACACCATATATTTT

D gene: NA
V gene: TRBV6-2/TRBV6-3
J gene: TRBJ2-2
clone size: once
CDR3 protein: CASSSVTGYFGELFF
CDR3 DNA: TGTGCCAGCAGCTCCGTTACAGGGTACTTCGGGGAGCTGTTTTTT

D gene: NA
V gene: TRBV15
J gene: TRBJ1-1
clone size: once
CDR3 protein: CATSREELTEAFF
CDR3 DNA: TGTGCCACCAGCAGAGAGGAGCTCACTGAAGCTTTCTTT

D gene: NA
V gene: TRBV9
J gene: TRBJ1-4
clone size: NA
CDR3 protein: CASSPQGFEKLFF
CDR3 DNA: TGTGCCAGCAGCCCACAGGGTTTTGAAAAACTGTTTTTT

D gene: NA
V gene: TRBV4-3
J gene: TRBJ2-3
clone size: NA
CDR3 protein: CASSQGGGGSRADTQYF
CDR3 DNA: TGCGCCAGCAGCCAAGGGGGGGGCGGAAGCAGGGCAGATACGCAGTATTTT

D gene: NA
V gene: TRBV11-3
J gene: TRBJ2-3
clone size: NA
CDR3 protein: CASSLGGSTDTQYF
CDR3 DNA: TGTGCCAGCAGCTTAGGCGGGAGCACAGATACGCAGTATTTT

D gene: NA
V gene: TRBV11-2
J gene: TRBJ1-1
clone size: once
CDR3 protein: CASSLAGTPEAFF
CDR3 DNA: TGTGCCAGCAGCTTAGCGGGTACCCCTGAAGCTTTCTTT

D gene: NA
V gene: TRBV7-6
J gene: TRBJ1-1
clone size: NA
CDR3 protein: CASSKSPTAMNTEAFF
CDR3 DNA: TGTGCCAGCAGCAAATCACCGACAGCTATGAACACTGAAGCTTTCTTT

D gene: NA
V gene: TRBV7-2
J gene: TRBJ2-7
clone size: few
CDR3 protein: CASSLTLWGGEQYF
CDR3 DNA: TGTGCCAGCAGCCTTACTTTATGGGGCGGCGAGCAGTACTTC

D gene: TRBD1
V gene: TRBV28
J gene: TRBJ2-7
clone size: NA
CDR3 protein: CASSPLGQPWEEQYF
CDR3 DNA: TGTGCCAGCAGTCCCCTGGGACAGCCTTGGGAGGAGCAGTACTTC

D gene: NA
V gene: TRBV18
J gene: TRBJ2-3
clone size: NA
CDR3 protein: CASSPLFSTDTQYF
CDR3 DNA: TGTGCCAGCTCACCACTATTTAGCACAGATACGCAGTATTTT

D gene: TRBD1
V gene: TRBV25-1
J gene: TRBJ2-2
clone size: few
CDR3 protein: CASSRDRNTGELFF
CDR3 DNA: TGTGCCAGCAGTCGGGACAGGAACACCGGGGAGCTGTTTTTT

D gene: NA
V gene: TRBV7-2
J gene: TRBJ1-2
clone size: once
CDR3 protein: CASSLLGFGAGYTF
CDR3 DNA: TGTGCCAGCAGCTTATTGGGTTTCGGGGCGGGCTACACCTTC

D gene: NA
V gene: TRBV6-2/TRBV6-3
J gene: TRBJ1-2
clone size: NA
CDR3 protein: CASSRMGGYTF
CDR3 DNA: TGTGCCAGCAGCCGTATGGGTGGCTACACCTTC

D gene: TRBD1
V gene: TRBV9
J gene: TRBJ2-1
clone size: few
CDR3 protein: CASSVDRGQYNEQFF
CDR3 DNA: TGTGCCAGCAGCGTAGACAGGGGGCAATACAATGAGCAGTTCTTC

D gene: NA
V gene: TRBV28
J gene: TRBJ1-2
clone size: NA
CDR3 protein: CASSITGNYGYTF
CDR3 DNA: TGTGCCAGCAGCATCACAGGAAACTATGGCTACACCTTC

D gene: NA
V gene: TRBV5-1
J gene: TRBJ1-2
clone size: NA
CDR3 protein: CASSPEGGGYTF
CDR3 DNA: TGCGCCAGCAGCCCGGAGGGGGGTGGCTACACCTTC

D gene: TRBD1
V gene: TRBV9
J gene: TRBJ2-3
clone size: NA
CDR3 protein: CASSYTSGTGSRDTQYF
CDR3 DNA: TGTGCCAGCAGCTATACTTCCGGGACAGGGTCCAGAGATACGCAGTATTTT

D gene: TRBD1
V gene: TRBV6-5
J gene: TRBJ1-5
clone size: NA
CDR3 protein: CASSGTGSSNQPQHF
CDR3 DNA: TGTGCCAGCAGCGGGACAGGGTCTAGCAATCAGCCCCAGCATTTT

D gene: NA
V gene: TRBV3-1/TRBV3-2
J gene: TRBJ1-5
clone size: NA
CDR3 protein: CASSQDSTQPQHF
CDR3 DNA: TGTGCCAGCAGCCAAGATTCGACGCAGCCCCAGCATTTT

D gene: NA
V gene: TRBV5-1
J gene: TRBJ1-6
clone size: NA
CDR3 protein: CASSLWSGSSYNSPLHF
CDR3 DNA: TGCGCCAGCAGCTTATGGTCGGGAAGCTCCTATAATTCACCCCTCCACTTT

D gene: NA
V gene: TRBV7-9
J gene: TRBJ1-2
clone size: NA
CDR3 protein: CASVQGGGYTF
CDR3 DNA: TGTGCCAGCGTACAGGGAGGAGGCTACACCTTC

D gene: NA
V gene: TRBV7-2
J gene: TRBJ1-1
clone size: NA
CDR3 protein: CASSLAPQFTEAFF
CDR3 DNA: TGTGCCAGCAGCTTAGCGCCCCAGTTCACTGAAGCTTTCTTT

D gene: TRBD1
V gene: TRBV29-1
J gene: TRBJ2-7
clone size: NA
CDR3 protein: CSVEQQGRSYEQYF
CDR3 DNA: TGCAGCGTGGAACAACAGGGGCGCAGCTACGAGCAGTACTTC

D gene: NA
V gene: TRBV6-5
J gene: TRBJ1-1
clone size: NA
CDR3 protein: CASGPRGATEAFF
CDR3 DNA: TGTGCCAGCGGACCACGGGGGGCGACTGAAGCTTTCTTT

D gene: NA
V gene: TRBV3-1/TRBV3-2
J gene: TRBJ2-7
clone size: NA
CDR3 protein: CASSGPYEQYF
CDR3 DNA: TGTGCCAGCTCTGGTCCCTACGAGCAGTACTTC

D gene: NA
V gene: TRBV28
J gene: TRBJ1-2
clone size: NA
CDR3 protein: CASSGNRVRFRVLYGYTF
CDR3 DNA: TGTGCCAGCAGTGGGAACAGGGTCCGATTCCGGGTGCTTTATGGCTACACCTTC

D gene: NA
V gene: TRBV29-1
J gene: TRBJ1-1
clone size: NA
CDR3 protein: CSVKQARGTEAFF
CDR3 DNA: TGCAGCGTTAAACAGGCTCGGGGGACTGAAGCTTTCTTT

D gene: NA
V gene: TRBV30
J gene: TRBJ2-7
clone size: NA
CDR3 protein: CAWNPRASDYEQYF
CDR3 DNA: TGTGCCTGGAACCCCCGGGCTAGCGACTACGAGCAGTACTTC

D gene: TRBD2
V gene: TRBV10-1
J gene: TRBJ2-5
clone size: NA
CDR3 protein: CASSEAGGQETQYF
CDR3 DNA: TGCGCCAGCAGTGAAGCGGGGGGCCAAGAGACCCAGTACTTC

D gene: TRBD1
V gene: TRBV13
J gene: TRBJ2-1
clone size: NA
CDR3 protein: CASSPYQGADHNEQFF
CDR3 DNA: TGTGCCAGCAGCCCGTACCAGGGGGCTGACCACAATGAGCAGTTCTTC

D gene: NA
V gene: TRBV5-6
J gene: TRBJ1-2
clone size: NA
CDR3 protein: CASSLAVADVGHGYTF
CDR3 DNA: TGTGCCAGCAGCTTGGCAGTCGCTGACGTTGGACATGGCTACACCTTC

D gene: TRBD1
V gene: TRBV27
J gene: TRBJ1-5
clone size: NA
CDR3 protein: CASSLGTGMMAQPQHF
CDR3 DNA: TGTGCCAGCAGTTTAGGGACAGGGATGATGGCACAGCCCCAGCATTTT

D gene: TRBD1
V gene: TRBV19
J gene: TRBJ1-5
clone size: few
CDR3 protein: CASSLGQAFNQPQHF
CDR3 DNA: TGTGCCAGTAGCCTTGGACAGGCTTTCAATCAGCCCCAGCATTTT

D gene: NA
V gene: TRBV5-8
J gene: TRBJ1-5
clone size: NA
CDR3 protein: CASSLGGHQPQHF
CDR3 DNA: TGTGCCAGCAGCTTGGGGGGCCATCAGCCCCAGCATTTT

D gene: NA
V gene: TRBV6-5
J gene: TRBJ1-2
clone size: once
CDR3 protein: CASSYSGTPANYGYTF
CDR3 DNA: TGTGCCAGCAGTTATTCCGGGACACCAGCTAACTATGGCTACACCTTC

D gene: TRBD2
V gene: TRBV9
J gene: TRBJ2-3
clone size: once
CDR3 protein: CASRDASGLTDTQYF
CDR3 DNA: TGTGCCAGCAGAGACGCTAGCGGCCTCACAGATACGCAGTATTTT

D gene: TRBD2
V gene: TRBV19
J gene: TRBJ2-1
clone size: NA
CDR3 protein: CATRAGAGEQFF
CDR3 DNA: TGTGCCACCCGAGCGGGGGCAGGAGAGCAGTTCTTC

D gene: NA
V gene: TRBV12-3/TRBV12-4
J gene: TRBJ2-1
clone size: NA
CDR3 protein: CASSLTNEQFF
CDR3 DNA: TGTGCCAGCAGCCTGACAAATGAGCAGTTCTTC

D gene: NA
V gene: TRBV2
J gene: TRBJ1-2
clone size: NA
CDR3 protein: CASWGGGNIYGYTF
CDR3 DNA: TGTGCCAGCTGGGGAGGGGGGAACATTTATGGCTACACCTTC

D gene: NA
V gene: TRBV18
J gene: TRBJ2-2
clone size: NA
CDR3 protein: CASSPLGDPGRMAGELFF
CDR3 DNA: TGTGCCAGCTCACCACTCGGGGATCCCGGCAGAATGGCCGGGGAGCTGTTTTTT

D gene: TRBD1
V gene: TRBV7-2
J gene: TRBJ1-4
clone size: NA
CDR3 protein: CASSLVRPGGGEKLFF
CDR3 DNA: TGTGCCAGCAGCTTAGTAAGGCCAGGGGGTGGTGAAAAACTGTTTTTT

D gene: TRBD2
V gene: TRBV30
J gene: TRBJ2-1
clone size: once
CDR3 protein: CAWSASGVGEQFF
CDR3 DNA: TGTGCCTGGAGTGCTAGCGGGGTGGGTGAGCAGTTCTTC

D gene: NA
V gene: TRBV5-1
J gene: TRBJ2-1
clone size: NA
CDR3 protein: CASSLVGMRGNEQFF
CDR3 DNA: TGCGCCAGCAGCTTGGTCGGTATGCGGGGCAATGAGCAGTTCTTC

D gene: TRBD1
V gene: TRBV25-1
J gene: TRBJ1-2
clone size: once
CDR3 protein: CASRPGQSGGYTF
CDR3 DNA: TGTGCCAGCAGGCCGGGACAGTCAGGTGGCTACACCTTC

D gene: NA
V gene: TRBV6-4
J gene: TRBJ1-6
clone size: few
CDR3 protein: CASSDRGSSPLHF
CDR3 DNA: TGTGCCAGCAGTGACAGGGGAAGTTCACCCCTCCACTTT

D gene: NA
V gene: TRBV27
J gene: TRBJ2-1
clone size: NA
CDR3 protein: CASSLRTLSGRGVDEQFF
CDR3 DNA: TGTGCCAGCAGTTTACGGACCCTGTCAGGACGTGGTGTCGATGAGCAGTTCTTC

D gene: NA
V gene: TRBV21-1
J gene: TRBJ1-1
clone size: NA
CDR3 protein: CASSKGSNTEAFF
CDR3 DNA: TGTGCCAGCAGCAAAGGGTCGAACACTGAAGCTTTCTTT

D gene: NA
V gene: TRBV6-2/TRBV6-3
J gene: TRBJ2-2
clone size: few
CDR3 protein: CASSLRGAPGTGELFF
CDR3 DNA: TGTGCCAGCAGTCTCAGGGGCGCCCCGGGCACCGGGGAGCTGTTTTTT

D gene: TRBD1
V gene: TRBV19
J gene: TRBJ2-1
clone size: NA
CDR3 protein: CASSSDRVRKNEQFF
CDR3 DNA: TGTGCCAGTAGTAGCGACAGGGTCCGGAAAAATGAGCAGTTCTTC